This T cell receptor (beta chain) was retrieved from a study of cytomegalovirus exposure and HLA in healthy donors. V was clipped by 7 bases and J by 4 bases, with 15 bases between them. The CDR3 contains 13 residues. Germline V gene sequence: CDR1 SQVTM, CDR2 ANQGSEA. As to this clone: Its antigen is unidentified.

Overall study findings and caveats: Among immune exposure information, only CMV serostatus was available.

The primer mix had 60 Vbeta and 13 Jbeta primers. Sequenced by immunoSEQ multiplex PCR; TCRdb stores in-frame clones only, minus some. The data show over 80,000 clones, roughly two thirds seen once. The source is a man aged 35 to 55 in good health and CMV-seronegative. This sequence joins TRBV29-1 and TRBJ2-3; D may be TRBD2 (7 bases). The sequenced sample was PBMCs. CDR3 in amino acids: CSALGGASDTQYF. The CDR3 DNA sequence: TGCAGCGCCCTGGGGGGGGCATCAGATACGCAGTATTTT.